The 27 T cell receptor beta chains in this list originate from one sample, sequenced in a study of CD8 T cells in ankylosing spondylitis. Study conclusions and caveats: A TCR beta motif of roughly 8 highly homologous variants seemed to mark ankylosing spondylitis blood.

These TCRs' antigens remain unknown. Via MiXCR, TCRdb re-called the 5' RACE reads, giving one row per CDR3 protein. The sample lists about 440,000 distinct CDR3 sequences, approximately 17% occurring once. Sequenced input: blood, either unsorted or a sorted T cell fraction (not recorded which). These receptors were obtained from a male donor with ankylosing spondylitis.

The chain recombines TRBV4-1 with TRBJ2-3, with 9 bases fitting TRBD2. Germline CDR1 MGHRA, CDR2 YSYEKL. V dropped 4 bases and J dropped 7; count of bases not matched to a gene: 15. The CDR3 loop spans 17 amino acids. Here the CDR3 DNA reads TGCGCCAGCAGCCGAACCGGAAGGACTAGCGAACTGAATACGCAGTATTTT. Protein product: CASSRTGRTSELNTQYF.

The V gene is TRBV12-3 or TRBV12-4, the J gene TRBJ2-1, with 8 bases fitting TRBD2. Germline trimming cut 3 bases from V and 2 bases from J; bases unmatched to any gene: 6. There are 16 residues in the CDR3. The CDR3 loop is CASSFVGRGAYNEQFF. The CDR3 region has the DNA TGTGCCAGCAGTTTTGTCGGGCGGGGGGCCTACAATGAGCAGTTCTTC.

This clonotype was counted only a few times. The chain recombines TRBV3-1 with TRBJ1-5; no definite D call. The CDR3 consists of 14 residues. The V end was cut by 5 bases, the J end by 5 bases, with 13 bases between. The germline CDR1 and CDR2 sequences are LGHDT and YNNKEL (reference sequence). This CDR3 is CASSTGRNHQPQHF. The CDR3 DNA is TGTGCCAGCAGCACTGGTAGGAACCATCAGCCCCAGCATTTT.

This chain connects TRBV6-1 to TRBJ2-3; D perhaps matches TRBD1 (5 bases). Germline V CDR1 and CDR2: MNHNS, SASEGT. This CDR3 is 15 amino acids long. Trimming cost V 5 bases and J 2 bases, with 14 bases left between them. CDR3 protein: CASSPNRLSTDTQYF. For the CDR3, the DNA is TGTGCCAGCAGTCCCAACAGGTTATCCACAGATACGCAGTATTTT.

This clonotype has more than one count but fewer than ten. The rearrangement uses TRBV20-1 and TRBJ1-1, with D possibly matching TRBD1 (6 bases). The CDR3 sequence is 14 residues long. Per germline, CDR1 DFQATT and CDR2 SNEGSKA (reference sequence). The V end was cut by 2 bases, the J end by 6 bases, with 16 bases between. Here the CDR3 reads CSARPWSRGPEAFF. CDR3 coding DNA: TGCAGTGCTAGACCCTGGAGCAGGGGCCCTGAAGCTTTCTTT.

V and J are TRBV3-1 and TRBJ2-5; TRBD2 aligns across 9 bases. Germline trimming cut 4 bases from V and 5 bases from J; bases unmatched to any gene: 17. This CDR3 has 18 residues. Germline CDR1 LGHDT, CDR2 YNNKEL (reference sequence). CDR3 sequence reads: CASSLELLAGTPWETQYF. The CDR3 DNA follows: TGTGCCAGCAGCCTTGAATTGCTAGCGGGGACCCCCTGGGAGACCCAGTACTTC.

V and J are TRBV4-3 and TRBJ1-2, with a possible D match to TRBD1 (5 bases). From germline, CDR1 is LGHNA and CDR2 YSLEER. The CDR3 contains 14 residues. Trimming shortened V by 0 bases and J by 4 bases, and 9 bases separated the two germline ends. The CDR3: CASSQDIGVYGYTF. CDR3 coding DNA: TGCGCCAGCAGCCAAGATATAGGGGTCTATGGCTACACCTTC.

This clonotype was counted only a few times. Here the CDR3 reads CASSYPRAGTTNTGELFF. CDR3 coding DNA: TGTGCCAGCAGCTATCCTAGAGCGGGGACCACTAACACCGGGGAGCTGTTTTTT. The chain carries TRBV11-1 and TRBJ2-2; 7 positions agree with TRBD2. In germline, CDR1 is SGHAT, CDR2 FQDESV (reference sequence). The CDR3 runs to 18 residues. Germline trimming cut 4 bases from V and 2 bases from J; bases unmatched to any gene: 13.

V and J are TRBV5-6 and TRBJ2-1, with D perhaps given as TRBD1 or TRBD2 (5 bases each). V shed 0 bases and J shed 0 bases, with 10 bases lying between them. The CDR3 sequence is 16 residues long. Germline V gene lookup returns CDR1 SGHDT and CDR2 YYEEEE. The CDR3 coding sequence is TGTGCCAGCAGCTTGGCGGGGCATAGCTCCTACAATGAGCAGTTCTTC. Translated, it gives CASSLAGHSSYNEQFF.

This clonotype occurred a few times. The genes are TRBV20-1 and TRBJ1-4; TRBD1 matches at 8 bases. Unmatched junction bases numbered 6, after V lost 2 bases and J lost 7 bases. Germline CDR1 DFQATT, CDR2 SNEGSKA (reference sequence). CDR3 length: 14 amino acids. The CDR3 region is CSARQTGVGEKLFF. In DNA form, the CDR3 reads TGCAGTGCTAGACAGACAGGGGTGGGTGAAAAACTGTTTTTT.

The genes are TRBV24-1 and TRBJ2-5; the match to TRBD1 covers 9 bases. The CDR3 runs 16 residues. The germline V gene has CDR1 KGHDR and CDR2 SFDVKD. After removal of 2 bases from V and 4 bases from J, the junction contained 7 bases not matched to a gene. CDR3 sequence reads: CATSDSDRGRAETQYF. The CDR3 region has the DNA TGTGCCACCAGTGATTCGGACAGGGGACGAGCAGAGACCCAGTACTTC.

Many counts were recorded for this clonotype. The gene calls are TRBV29-1 and TRBJ2-1, with unresolved D. This CDR3 has 13 residues. Trimming took 6 bases from V and 0 from J, leaving 9 bases between them. Per the germline V gene, CDR1 is SQVTM and CDR2 is ANQGSEA. The CDR3 protein is CSVFGSSYNEQFF. The CDR3 DNA reads TGCAGCGTATTCGGAAGCTCCTACAATGAGCAGTTCTTC.

This clonotype was recorded at least ten times. The chain has TRBV5-1 and TRBJ1-6; D ambiguous. Trimming shortened V by 5 bases and J by 10 bases, and 13 bases separated the two germline ends. Per germline, CDR1 SGHRS and CDR2 YFSETQ. The CDR3 loop spans 13 amino acids. The CDR3, as DNA: TGCGCCAGCAGGACCGAGCAGGAGTCACCCCTCCACTTT. Its protein product is CASRTEQESPLHF. The full variable domain, its missing parts supplied by reference TRBV5-1 and TRBJ1-6, is KAGVTQTPRYLIKTRGQQVTLSCSPISGHRSVSWYQQTPGQGLQFLFEYFSETQRNKGNFPGRFSGRQFSNSRSEMNVSTLELGDSALYLCASRTEQESPLHFGNGTRLTVT.

This clonotype was recorded a few times. The J gene is TRBJ2-3, the V gene TRBV28; D unclear. The germline CDR1 and CDR2 sequences are MDHEN and SYDVKM. Trimming took 10 bases from V and 1 from J, leaving 9 bases between them. The CDR3 runs 12 residues. CDR3: CATLSGTDTQYF. The CDR3 coding sequence is TGTGCCACCCTATCGGGCACAGATACGCAGTATTTT.

This clonotype was seen more than once but under ten times. This chain joins TRBV20-1 and TRBJ1-5; no definite D call. Trimming removed 0 bases from V and 2 bases from J, with 14 bases in between. This CDR3 is built from 16 residues. Germline lookup yields CDR1 DFQATT and CDR2 SNEGSKA (reference sequence). The CDR3 is CSARDPAGGGNQPQHF. CDR3 nucleotides: TGCAGTGCTAGAGATCCCGCAGGAGGCGGCAATCAGCCCCAGCATTTT.

This clonotype was seen only a few times. The chain is built from TRBV29-1 and TRBJ2-1; D not certain. Trimming shortened V by 5 bases and J by 5 bases, and 4 bases separated the two germline ends. Germline assignment: CDR1 SQVTM and CDR2 ANQGSEA. The CDR3 extends over 10 amino acids. The CDR3 DNA follows: TGCAGCGTTTCCAACAATGAGCAGTTCTTC. This gives the protein CSVSNNEQFF.

This rearrangement joins TRBV30 to TRBJ1-2, with TRBD1 as a possible D gene (6 bases). This CDR3 is built from 14 residues. Germline lookup yields CDR1 GTSNPN and CDR2 SVGIG (reference sequence). Between the trimmed V and J ends, which lost 0 bases and 7 bases, there was a span of 15 bases. CDR3 sequence (DNA): TGTGCCTGGAGTGTTAACAGGGCAGAGCGTGGCTACACCTTC. Translating gives CAWSVNRAERGYTF. The variable domain in full, with the rest retrieved from reference TRBV30 and TRBJ1-2, is SQTIHQWPATLVQPVGSPLSLECTVEGTSNPNLYWYRQAAGRGLQLLFYSVGIGQISSEVPQNLSASRPQDRQFILSSKKLLLSDSGFYLCAWSVNRAERGYTFGSGTRLTVV.

The rearrangement links TRBV5-1 to TRBJ1-5, with TRBD1 as a possible D gene (5 bases). Trimming shortened V by 4 bases and J by 9 bases, and 14 bases separated the two germline ends. Germline assignment: CDR1 SGHRS and CDR2 YFSETQ. The CDR3 totals 13 residues. CDR3 bases: TGCGCCAGCAGCGTTGGGTCGGACATGCCCCAGCATTTT. This codes for CASSVGSDMPQHF.

This clonotype was found a few times. The rearrangement uses TRBV20-1 and TRBJ2-2, with TRBD2 matching over 9 bases. The V gene end was trimmed by 6 bases and the J gene end by 5 bases; junction bases not matched to a gene: 10. The CDR3 sequence is 15 residues long. Germline CDR1 DFQATT, CDR2 SNEGSKA (reference sequence). CDR3 in amino acids: CSAGRSGSTTGELFF. The DNA of the CDR3 is TGCAGTGCAGGACGTAGCGGGAGTACTACCGGGGAGCTGTTTTTT.

V is TRBV7-2 and J is TRBJ1-2; D is possibly TRBD1 (6 bases). V lost 5 bases, J lost 2 bases, and 15 bases lay in between. Germline V CDR1 and CDR2: SGHTA, FQGNSA. The length of the CDR3 is 15 residues. The CDR3 sequence: CASSLNRASNYGYTF. The CDR3 DNA reads TGTGCCAGCAGCCTAAACAGGGCTTCCAACTATGGCTACACCTTC.

In nucleotides, the CDR3 is TGTGCCCGCCTTTTTACATCCTCCTACGAGCAGTACTTC. This encodes CARLFTSSYEQYF. The chain employs TRBV27 and TRBJ2-7; D gene unclear. Per germline, CDR1 MNHEY and CDR2 SMNVEV (reference sequence). Trimming removed 11 bases at V and 0 bases at J, with 14 bases between. The CDR3 spans 13 residues.

This chain joins TRBV15 and TRBJ2-1, with D tentatively TRBD2 (5 bases). This CDR3 comprises 14 residues. Germline-derived CDR1 and CDR2 are LNHNV and YYDKDF (reference sequence). V lost 1 base and J lost 1, with 5 bases in between. The chain's CDR3 is CATSRAGSYNEQFF. The CDR3 nucleotides read TGTGCCACCAGCAGAGCGGGATCCTACAATGAGCAGTTCTTC.

The rearrangement links TRBV5-1 to TRBJ2-7; 9 bases line up with TRBD2. This CDR3 spans 16 amino acids. CDR1 and CDR2 from the germline V gene are SGHRS and YFSETQ. J was trimmed by 2 bases and V by 4 bases; bases with no gene match: 10. The CDR3 region is CASSPYPAGGAYEQYF. CDR3 DNA sequence: TGCGCCAGCAGCCCGTACCCAGCGGGGGGAGCCTACGAGCAGTACTTC.

This clonotype was seen a handful of times. CDR3 sequence (DNA): TGTGCCACCAGCAGAAGGGGGCGCGGTAACTACGAGCAGTACTTC. Protein sequence: CATSRRGRGNYEQYF. The genes are TRBV15 and TRBJ2-7; 7 bases are shared with TRBD1. The CDR3 contains 15 residues. The germline V gene has CDR1 LNHNV and CDR2 YYDKDF (reference sequence). V lost 2 bases, J lost 3 bases, and 7 bases stayed unmatched.

On this clonotype itself: This may arise from a read error, as a much more abundant clone is one base away. V and J are TRBV12-3 or TRBV12-4 and TRBJ2-2; D tentatively fits TRBD1 or TRBD2 (5 bases each). The CDR3 loop spans 16 amino acids. This CDR3 reads CASSPRVSPHTGDLFF. The DNA for the CDR3 is TGTGCCAGCAGCCCCAGGGTAAGCCCCCACACCGGGGATCTGTTTTTT.

The chain couples TRBV5-1 to TRBJ2-1; 7 nucleotides match TRBD1. Germline assignment: CDR1 SGHRS and CDR2 YFSETQ. This CDR3 is 15 amino acids long. Losses at the gene ends were 5 bases for V and 0 bases for J; bases not matched to a gene: 5. The CDR3 DNA is TGCGCCAGCAGTCAGGGACAGAGCTCCTACAATGAGCAGTTCTTC. Encoded protein: CASSQGQSSYNEQFF. Using reference TRBV5-1 and TRBJ2-1 for the parts outside the CDR3, the full variable domain is KAGVTQTPRYLIKTRGQQVTLSCSPISGHRSVSWYQQTPGQGLQFLFEYFSETQRNKGNFPGRFSGRQFSNSRSEMNVSTLELGDSALYLCASSQGQSSYNEQFFGPGTRLTVL.

This clonotype occurred many times. This sequence joins TRBV12-3 or TRBV12-4 and TRBJ1-5; D ambiguous. Trimming left V 7 bases short and J 0 bases short, with 10 bases between. CDR3 length equals 14 residues. The CDR3 spells CASTHWSSNQPQHF. The CDR3 coding sequence is TGTGCCAGCACCCATTGGAGTAGCAATCAGCCCCAGCATTTT.